Following are 17 T cell receptor beta chains from one sample sequenced in a study of response to subunit inactivated influenza vaccine. TCRdb redid the calling of the RT-PCR reads with MiXCR, one entry per CDR3 protein. The sample holds 500,000 to 750,000 distinct CDR3 sequences; 11% to 15% are singletons and the top ten take approximately 12%. Material: PBMCs from blood, obtained roughly 12 days after vaccination. Receptor source: a man over 45 who received an inactivated influenza vaccine.

On this clonotype: A single base separates this from a much larger clone, so it may be a read error. The chain couples TRBV28 to TRBJ2-5; D call uncertain. V dropped 4 bases and J dropped 4 bases, with 13 bases sitting between them. The CDR3 loop spans 14 amino acids. Germline V lookup: CDR1 MDHEN, CDR2 SYDVKM. This chain's CDR3 is CASSSDGERETQYF. CDR3 sequence (DNA): TGTGCCAGCAGTTCGGACGGAGAGCGAGAGACCCAGTACTTC.

Notes on this clonotype: Being one base from a much bigger clone, this may be a read error. V is TRBV7-2 and J is TRBJ2-2; perhaps TRBD1 as D (6 bases). Germline V gene sequence: CDR1 SGHTA, CDR2 FQGNSA. The CDR3 is 17 amino acids. The CDR3, as DNA: TGTGCCAGCAGCTTAGTCCCGGGACACCGTAACACCGGGGAGCTGCTTTTT. This translates into CASSLVPGHRNTGELLF.

There are many counts of this clonotype. The J gene is TRBJ2-2, the V gene TRBV2; no firm D call. Between the trimmed V and J ends, which lost 1 base and 1 base, there was a span of 7 bases. The V gene's germline CDR1 is SNHLY and CDR2 FYNNEI. This CDR3 has 15 residues. The CDR3 DNA is TGTGCCAGCAGTGAAGGTCTGGAGAACACCGGGGAGCTGTTTTTT. Translated: CASSEGLENTGELFF.

This clonotype was detected only a few times. The chain recombines TRBV5-1 with TRBJ1-1; weak D call: TRBD1 (5 bases). The CDR3 contains 15 residues. V lost 4 bases, J lost 1 base, and 14 bases lay in between. Germline V gene sequence: CDR1 SGHRS, CDR2 YFSETQ. Here the CDR3 DNA reads TGCGCCAGCAGCCTGCTGACAGTGGAGAACACTGAAGCTTTCTTT. Residues: CASSLLTVENTEAFF.

CDR3 in amino acids: CASSGRGWEQYF. The CDR3 DNA reads TGCGCCAGCAGCGGCAGGGGGTGGGAGCAGTACTTC. The gene calls are TRBV5-1 and TRBJ2-7, with 7 bases fitting TRBD1. CDR1 is SGHRS and CDR2 is YFSETQ in the germline V gene. V lost 4 bases, J lost 7 bases, and 5 bases stayed unmatched. The CDR3 runs to 12 residues.

This clonotype came up a few times. The genes are TRBV20-1 and TRBJ1-5, with 8 bases that match TRBD1. The V segment lost 5 bases and the J segment 4 bases; nucleotides outside the gene matches: 7. The CDR3 covers 14 residues. Germline V gives CDR1 DFQATT, CDR2 SNEGSKA (reference sequence). In nucleotides, the CDR3 is TGCAGTGCTCATCAGGGGGCCCGGAATCAGCCCCAGCATTTT. This gives the protein CSAHQGARNQPQHF.

This clonotype is a singleton in its sample. The DNA is left out, because the CDR3 cannot be placed on it with certainty; the CDR3 is given as TCRdb lists it. The chain carries TRBV7-2 and TRBJ2-1; the listed D gene, TRBD2, was not tested against the DNA. The CDR3 extends over 16 residues, inclusive of both ends. Looked up from germline, CDR1 is SGHTA and CDR2 is FQGNSA. Here the CDR3 reads CASSPLAWGDGNEQLF.

The chain recombines TRBV10-2 with TRBJ1-2; D unresolved. The V gene's germline CDR1 is WSHSY and CDR2 SAAADI. V shed 4 bases and J shed 2 bases, with 8 bases lying between them. The CDR3 has 13 residues. The CDR3 DNA is TGCGCCAGCAGTGGTTGGAGGAACTATGGCTACACCTTC. Translating gives CASSGWRNYGYTF.

This clonotype was seen at least ten times. The chain joins TRBV29-1 to TRBJ2-2, with D perhaps TRBD2 (6 bases). Trimming shortened V by 5 bases and J by 5 bases, and 6 bases separated the two germline ends. This CDR3 has 11 residues. Per germline, CDR1 SQVTM and CDR2 ANQGSEA. This CDR3 is CSVRETGELFF. CDR3 in DNA: TGCAGCGTTCGGGAGACCGGGGAGCTGTTTTTT.

This clonotype was observed a few times. The V gene is TRBV20-1, the J gene TRBJ2-1, with TRBD2 identical over 16 bases. Trimming at V came to 6 bases and at J to 9 bases, leaving 5 bases not matched to a gene. This CDR3 spans 14 amino acids. In germline, CDR1 is DFQATT, CDR2 SNEGSKA (reference sequence). The CDR3, as DNA: TGCAGTGCCGGGACTAGCGGGAGGGCCGGTGAGCAGTTCTTC. Translation: CSAGTSGRAGEQFF.

There are a few counts of this clonotype. The chain couples TRBV7-9 to TRBJ2-1; TRBD1 matches at 7 bases. The CDR3 has 13 amino acids. Germline CDR1 reads SEHNR; CDR2 reads FQNEAQ (reference sequence). The V gene end was trimmed by 4 bases and the J gene end by 12 bases; junction bases not matched to a gene: 9. CDR3 nucleotides: TGTGCCAGCAGCTCCCAAACAGGGGAAAGGCAGTTCTTC. It specifies CASSSQTGERQFF. The whole variable domain, remainder taken from reference TRBV7-9 and TRBJ2-1, is DTGVSQNPRHKITKRGQNVTFRCDPISEHNRLYWYRQTLGQGPEFLTYFQNEAQLEKSRLLSDRFSAERPKGSFSTLEIQRTEQGDSAMYLCASSSQTGERQFFGPGTRLTVL.

This clonotype has more than one count but fewer than ten. J is TRBJ1-1 and V is TRBV6-5, with 8 positions matching TRBD1. CDR1 is MNHEY, CDR2 SVGAGI, per germline. V shed 6 bases, J shed 6 bases, and the junction held 3 bases outside the gene matches. The CDR3 is made up of 12 amino acids. The CDR3 region has the DNA TGTGCCAGCAGACACAGGGGGGCTGAAGCTTTCTTT. The encoded protein is CASRHRGAEAFF.

In this sample, this clonotype turned up a few times. V usage is TRBV5-5 and J usage is TRBJ1-1; a weak D match, TRBD1 (6 bases). V was cut by 4 bases and J by 3 bases, with 10 bases left in between. Germline CDR1 and CDR2: SGHKS and YYEKEE (reference sequence). The length of the CDR3 is 13 residues. CDR3 in amino acids: CASSARTDTEAFF. The DNA of the CDR3 is TGTGCCAGCAGCGCGAGGACAGACACTGAAGCTTTCTTT.

This clonotype was picked up many times. The V and J genes are TRBV6-1 and TRBJ2-1, with 9 bases matching TRBD2. This CDR3 is 16 amino acids long. Germline assignment: CDR1 MNHNS and CDR2 SASEGT. Trimming cost V 6 bases and J 10 bases; bases outside gene matches: 16. CDR3 nucleotide sequence: TGTGCCAGCAGACTCCTGCCTAGCGGGGCCTATGGCGAGCAGTTCTTC. It specifies CASRLLPSGAYGEQFF.

Only a few counts were recorded for this clonotype. The V call is TRBV12-3 or TRBV12-4, the J call TRBJ2-2; D call uncertain. The CDR3 consists of 14 residues. Trimming shortened V by 6 bases and J by 7 bases, and 15 bases separated the two germline ends. The CDR3 here is CASSHPRQRGELFF. CDR3 nucleotides: TGTGCCAGCAGCCACCCACGGCAGCGCGGGGAGCTGTTTTTT.

The sample holds a few counts of this clonotype. The chain employs TRBV28 and TRBJ2-3; D gene ambiguous. V dropped 5 bases and J dropped 1 base, with 7 bases sitting between them. CDR1 is MDHEN, CDR2 SYDVKM, per germline. The CDR3 has 13 residues. CDR3 amino acids: CASSQDGTDTQYF. CDR3 nucleotides: TGTGCCAGCAGTCAGGACGGCACAGATACGCAGTATTTT.

The chain links TRBV12-3 or TRBV12-4 to TRBJ2-1; 11 bases fit TRBD1. V shed 6 bases and J 8 bases; nucleotides not matched to a gene: 9. CDR3 length: 15 amino acids. CDR3 nucleotide sequence: TGTGCCAGCAGCCGGGGGACAGGGGGTAGGGATGAGCAGTTCTTC. It encodes CASSRGTGGRDEQFF.